The source of this T cell receptor (beta chain) is a study of blood T cell repertoires in COVID-19. About the research overall: Acute-phase and convalescent COVID-19 samples originated in the United States, Italy and Spain. Sources were T cells, B-cell-depleted T cells, or PBMCs; the material itself was cDNA or gDNA.

Germline assignment: CDR1 GTSNPN and CDR2 SVGIG (reference sequence). The CDR3 has 12 residues. Trimming at V came to 3 bases and at J to 13 bases, leaving 7 bases not matched to a gene. Per the study methods: The authors estimated nucleated cell counts from reference gene primer amplification. The data were produced by immunoSEQ multiplex PCR, yet TCRdb's version contains in-frame clones alone and is incomplete. Clone size and V and J calls were adopted from that table, with D and trimming inferred from the DNA. Of about 160,000 clones in the sample, under 95% were seen once. The receptor comes from a man aged 18 to 30 with acute or convalescent COVID-19. The chain employs TRBV30 and TRBJ1-5, with TRBD1 matching over 9 bases. The sequenced sample consisted of peripheral blood. CDR3: CAWREGQGPQHF. The CDR3 coding sequence is TGTGCCTGGAGAGAGGGACAGGGCCCTCAGCATTTT.